This record concerns one T cell receptor beta chain sequence. Its antigen is not known. The repertoire was sequenced with immunoSEQ multiplex PCR; TCRdb's copy has only in-frame clones and lacks some. This sample has over 100,000 clones, with around 93% found just once. These data belong to a study of T cell repertoires and HLA-DP antigens. The ends were cut back, 6 bases at V and 3 bases at J, with 20 bases in the middle. Per the germline V gene, CDR1 is SGHNT and CDR2 is YYREEE (reference sequence). The CDR3 runs 16 residues. The chain has TRBV5-4 and TRBJ2-3; weak D call: TRBD1 (5 bases). The specimen was CD4+ T cells from PBMCs. This TCR derives from a woman in her late teens or twenties in good health and CMV-seronegative. This chain's CDR3 is CASNDKSGKRTDTQYF. The CDR3 DNA is TGTGCCAGCAACGACAAATCAGGGAAACGGACAGATACGCAGTATTTT.